This is a list of T cell receptor beta chains from one sample in a study of T-cell reconstitution after alpha-beta-depleted transplantation in children. Via MiXCR, TCRdb re-called the PCR reads, giving one row per CDR3 protein. The sample yields fewer than 250,000 distinct CDR3 sequences, just under 8.5% seen once. The sequencing used PBMCs, mostly from graft donor cells, collected 180 days after TCRalphabeta/CD19-depleted stem cell transplant. These TCRs come from a male patient younger than 18 who had a stem cell transplant for acute lymphoblastic leukemia, so the T cells may come from the graft donor. The CDR3 runs from the conserved cysteine through the conserved F or W. D genes are given only for firm matches. Some rows mark clone size as missing; the rest say once, few, many or name a class of expanded clone.

.	many	TRBV10-3	TRBJ1-1	TGTGCCATCTCGGGACACATGAACACTGAAGCTTTCTTT	CAISGHMNTEAFF
.	many	TRBV7-2	TRBJ1-2	TGTGCCAGCAGCCCCGTTGGGGGGGGCTATGGCTACACCTTC	CASSPVGGGYGYTF
.	.	TRBV6-1	TRBJ2-4	TGTGCCAGCAGTGGTCGGGGTTTGAGCAAAAACATTCAGTACTTC	CASSGRGLSKNIQYF
TRBD1	many	TRBV12-3/TRBV12-4	TRBJ1-2	TGTGCCAGCAGTATTGGACAGGTGGGGAACTATGGCTACACCTTC	CASSIGQVGNYGYTF
.	many	TRBV10-3	TRBJ1-3	TGTGCCAGCGGACTCGGGGCTGGAAACACCATATATTTT	CASGLGAGNTIYF
.	.	TRBV7-9	TRBJ1-1	TGTGCCAGCAGCTTGAGTGACCGCGACACTGAAGCTTTCTTT	CASSLSDRDTEAFF
.	many	TRBV10-3	TRBJ1-2	TGTGCCATCAGTGAAAAGGTTAGCGTTTCTAACTATGGCTACACCTTC	CAISEKVSVSNYGYTF
TRBD2	many	TRBV28	TRBJ2-7	TGTGCCAGCAGTTTTACCAAGCGGGAGGGCTCGCGGGAGCAGTACTTC	CASSFTKREGSREQYF
.	many	TRBV3-1	TRBJ2-3	TGTGCCAGCACCAAGACAGGAGAGGCAGATACGCAGTATTTT	CASTKTGEADTQYF
.	many	TRBV5-1	TRBJ2-7	TGCGCCAGTGGAGGGGGCGCGGGCTACGAGCAGTACTTC	CASGGGAGYEQYF
TRBD1	.	TRBV12-5	TRBJ2-7	TGTGCTAGTGGTTTGGTTTTAGGACAGGATAACGCCTACGAGCAGTACTTC	CASGLVLGQDNAYEQYF
TRBD1	.	TRBV4-2	TRBJ2-6	TGTGCCAGCAGCCAAGAGGACAGGGGGCTGGGAGGGGCCAACGTCCTGACTTTC	CASSQEDRGLGGANVLTF
TRBD2	many	TRBV12-3/TRBV12-4	TRBJ2-1	TGTGCCAGTGGGGGCGGGGGGAATGAGCAGTTCTTC	CASGGGGNEQFF
TRBD2	many	TRBV5-1	TRBJ2-7	TGCGCCAGCAAGAAGAGCGGGGGTGAGGGCCTCGAGCAGTACTTC	CASKKSGGEGLEQYF
.	many	TRBV9	TRBJ2-2	TGTGCCAGCAGCCCCGACTGGAACACCGGGGAGCTGTTTTTT	CASSPDWNTGELFF
TRBD2	many	TRBV4-2	TRBJ2-1	TGTGCCAGCAGCCGAGAGAGCCTGGGGGGGAATGAGCAGTTCTTC	CASSRESLGGNEQFF
.	many	TRBV9	TRBJ2-3	TGTGCCAGCAGCGTAGAAATGACTAGCACAGATACGCAGTATTTT	CASSVEMTSTDTQYF
.	many	TRBV10-3	TRBJ2-2	TGTGCCACCAAGGGGCAGGCAAACACCGGGGAGCTGTTTTTT	CATKGQANTGELFF
TRBD1	.	TRBV18	TRBJ2-4	TGTGCCAGCTCAGGGACAGATCTAGCCAAAAACATTCAGTACTTC	CASSGTDLAKNIQYF
.	many	TRBV6-1	TRBJ2-7	TGTGCCAGCAGTCCTAACCGCCTGTGGAGGGAGCAGTACTTC	CASSPNRLWREQYF
.	many	TRBV10-3	TRBJ2-7	TGTGCCACCGTTAGGGGGGCTACCTCCTACGAGCAGTACTTC	CATVRGATSYEQYF
.	many	TRBV9	TRBJ2-5	TGTGCCAGCAGCTCGGGGGGCTCGGGAGAGACCCAGTACTTC	CASSSGGSGETQYF
.	many	TRBV20-1	TRBJ1-1	TGCAGTGCTAGAGATCGAATGCGGGTTCGAGTCGGCACTGAAGCTTTCTTT	CSARDRMRVRVGTEAFF
.	many	TRBV6-4	TRBJ1-2	TGTGCCAGCCGCCCTGGGGGGGCTCCTAACTATGGCTACACCTTC	CASRPGGAPNYGYTF
.	many	TRBV5-1	TRBJ2-4	TGCGCCAGCAGTGGAGGGTCGAACATTCAGTACTTC	CASSGGSNIQYF
TRBD2	many	TRBV5-1	TRBJ2-7	TGCGCCAGCAGCCCGAGTAGCGGGGGGTTTTACGAGCAGTACTTC	CASSPSSGGFYEQYF
.	many	TRBV28	TRBJ1-1	TGTGCCAGCACCAGTTTGGGGGGAAAGGACACTGAAGCTTTCTTT	CASTSLGGKDTEAFF
TRBD1	many	TRBV7-2	TRBJ2-4	TGTGCCAGCAGCTTAGGGGGACAGGGGAACATTCAGTACTTC	CASSLGGQGNIQYF
TRBD1	many	TRBV18	TRBJ2-1	TGTGCCAGCTCACCCGCTCAGGGGGTTGCCTACAATGAGCAGTTCTTC	CASSPAQGVAYNEQFF
.	many	TRBV12-3/TRBV12-4	TRBJ2-7	TGTGCCAGCAGTTTTTTGACTTACGAGCAGTACTTC	CASSFLTYEQYF
TRBD1	many	TRBV2	TRBJ1-5	TGTGCCAGCAGTGTCTGGACAGGGAGAGATCAGCCCCAGCATTTT	CASSVWTGRDQPQHF
.	many	TRBV5-1	TRBJ2-2	TGCGCCAGCAGCTTGGAGGCCGTCACCGGGGAGCTGTTTTTT	CASSLEAVTGELFF
.	many	TRBV24-1	TRBJ2-7	TGTGCCACCAGTGACCTCAGACTAGGGAGTCTCTGCGAGCAGTACTTC	CATSDLRLGSLCEQYF
TRBD2	many	TRBV18	TRBJ2-1	TGTGCCAGCTCACCAATTTTTAGCGGGGTGTACAATGAGCAGTTCTTC	CASSPIFSGVYNEQFF
.	many	TRBV27	TRBJ2-5	TGTGCCAGCAGTTTATTAGGGCAACAAGAGACCCAGTACTTC	CASSLLGQQETQYF
TRBD1	many	TRBV20-1	TRBJ1-5	TGCAGTGCTAACCCTCGGACAGGGGGCTGGAATCAGCCCCAGCATTTT	CSANPRTGGWNQPQHF
TRBD1	many	TRBV19	TRBJ2-3	TGTGCCAGTAGTATGGGACAGGGACGGATGAATACGCAGTATTTT	CASSMGQGRMNTQYF
TRBD1	many	TRBV5-1	TRBJ2-3	TGCGCCAGCAGCTTCGGCGGGACAGGGGGCACAGATACGCAGTATTTT	CASSFGGTGGTDTQYF
TRBD2	many	TRBV20-1	TRBJ2-3	TGCAGTGCTATAGCGGGAGGGTCAGATACGCAGTATTTT	CSAIAGGSDTQYF
.	many	TRBV12-3/TRBV12-4	TRBJ1-2	TGTGCCAGCAGTAGGTCAGGGGATGACTATGGCTACACCTTC	CASSRSGDDYGYTF
TRBD2	many	TRBV29-1	TRBJ2-3	TGCAGCGTTGAGGGAGGGCGGGGTGCAGATACGCAGTATTTT	CSVEGGRGADTQYF
.	many	TRBV7-2	TRBJ2-7	TGTGCCAGCAGCTTAGATCCTCCCGGGGAGCAGTACTTC	CASSLDPPGEQYF
.	many	TRBV7-2	TRBJ1-3	TGTGCCAGCAGCTTTTTTGGAAACACCATATATTTT	CASSFFGNTIYF
.	many	TRBV6-1	TRBJ1-1	TGTGCCAGCAGTACCCGGGACGGGAGGCCGAACACTGAAGCTTTCTTT	CASSTRDGRPNTEAFF
.	.	TRBV12-5	TRBJ1-2	TGTGCTAGTGGTTTGGTAACCCCCCCGCTTAGCGCGGGATATGGCTACACCTTC	CASGLVTPPLSAGYGYTF
TRBD1	many	TRBV12-3/TRBV12-4	TRBJ1-2	TGTGCCAGCAGTTTAAAGACAGGGGGCTATGGCTACACCTTC	CASSLKTGGYGYTF
.	many	TRBV28	TRBJ1-4	TGTGCCAGCAGTTTCGGGGAAAAACTGTTTTTT	CASSFGEKLFF
TRBD2	many	TRBV9	TRBJ2-7	TGTGCCAGCAGCCGCGGCCCGGGAGGTTACGAGCAGTACTTC	CASSRGPGGYEQYF
.	many	TRBV25-1	TRBJ1-1	TGTGCCAGCTGGGGACGTGGGAACACTGAAGCTTTCTTT	CASWGRGNTEAFF
.	few	TRBV27	TRBJ2-5	TGTGCCAGCAGTTACCACCGGGACACCCAAGAGACCCAGTACTTC	CASSYHRDTQETQYF
.	many	TRBV27	TRBJ2-1	TGTGCCAGCGGGGTGGGGGACTTATCCTACAATGAGCAGTTCTTC	CASGVGDLSYNEQFF
TRBD2	many	TRBV11-2	TRBJ2-5	TGTGCCAGCAGCTTAGCACTAGCGGCCCAGTACTTC	CASSLALAAQYF
TRBD1	many	TRBV19	TRBJ2-7	TGTGCCAGTAGTTCGAAGTCCCGGGACAGTCGCGAGCAGTACTTC	CASSSKSRDSREQYF
TRBD2	many	TRBV20-1	TRBJ2-1	TGCAGTGTCAGGGGAGCGGGGGGCCCCTACAATGAGCAGTTCTTC	CSVRGAGGPYNEQFF
.	many	TRBV4-3	TRBJ1-6	TGCGCCAGCAGCCAAGAGGAACAGAAATCACCCCTCCACTTT	CASSQEEQKSPLHF
TRBD1	many	TRBV6-1	TRBJ1-1	TGTGCCAGCAGGTTTTCTCCTCTTGGGACAGCTAACACTGAAGCTTTCTTT	CASRFSPLGTANTEAFF
TRBD1	few	TRBV2	TRBJ1-6	TGTGCCAGCAGGGACAGGGAGACTTCACCCCTCCACTTT	CASRDRETSPLHF
.	many	TRBV7-2	TRBJ2-6	TGTGCCAGCAGCTTTCGACCGTTCTCTGGGGCCAACGTCCTGACTTTC	CASSFRPFSGANVLTF
.	many	TRBV6-5	TRBJ1-4	TGTGCCAGCAGTTACTCTGGAAGGGTGACTAATGAAAAACTGTTTTTT	CASSYSGRVTNEKLFF
.	many	TRBV3-1	TRBJ2-1	TGTGCCAGCAGCGGATTCGGAGAGGGTGAGCAGTTCTTC	CASSGFGEGEQFF